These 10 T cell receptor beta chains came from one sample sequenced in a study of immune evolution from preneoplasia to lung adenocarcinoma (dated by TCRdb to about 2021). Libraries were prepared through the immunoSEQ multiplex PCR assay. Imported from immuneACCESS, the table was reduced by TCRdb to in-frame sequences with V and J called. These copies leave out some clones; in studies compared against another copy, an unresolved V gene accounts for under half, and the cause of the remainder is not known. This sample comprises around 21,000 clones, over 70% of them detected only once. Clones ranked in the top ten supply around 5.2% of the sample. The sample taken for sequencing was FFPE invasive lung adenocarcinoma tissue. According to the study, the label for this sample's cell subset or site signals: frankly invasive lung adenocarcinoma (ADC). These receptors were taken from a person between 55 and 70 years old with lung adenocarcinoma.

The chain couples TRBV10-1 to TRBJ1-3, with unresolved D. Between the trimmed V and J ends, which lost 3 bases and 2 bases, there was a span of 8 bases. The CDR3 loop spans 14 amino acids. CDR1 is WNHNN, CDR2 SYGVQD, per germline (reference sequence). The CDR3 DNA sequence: TGCGCCAGCAGTGAAGAGGGAACTGGAAACACCATATATTTT. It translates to CASSEEGTGNTIYF.

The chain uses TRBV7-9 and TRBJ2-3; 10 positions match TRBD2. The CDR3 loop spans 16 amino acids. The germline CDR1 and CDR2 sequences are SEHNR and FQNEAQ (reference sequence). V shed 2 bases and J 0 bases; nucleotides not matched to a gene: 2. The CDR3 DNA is TGTGCCAGCAGCTTACTAGCGGGAGCAAGCACAGATACGCAGTATTTT. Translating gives CASSLLAGASTDTQYF.

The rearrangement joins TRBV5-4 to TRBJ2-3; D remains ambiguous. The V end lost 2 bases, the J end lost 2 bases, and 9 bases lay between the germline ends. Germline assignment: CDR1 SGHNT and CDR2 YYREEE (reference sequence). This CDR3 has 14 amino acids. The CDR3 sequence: CASSFTDPTDTQYF. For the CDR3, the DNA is TGTGCCAGCAGCTTCACGGACCCCACAGATACGCAGTATTTT. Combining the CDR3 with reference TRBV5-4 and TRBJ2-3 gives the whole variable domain ETGVTQSPTHLIKTRGQQVTLRCSSQSGHNTVSWYQQALGQGPQFIFQYYREEENGRGNFPPRFSGLQFPNYSSELNVNALELDDSALYLCASSFTDPTDTQYFGPGTRLTVL.

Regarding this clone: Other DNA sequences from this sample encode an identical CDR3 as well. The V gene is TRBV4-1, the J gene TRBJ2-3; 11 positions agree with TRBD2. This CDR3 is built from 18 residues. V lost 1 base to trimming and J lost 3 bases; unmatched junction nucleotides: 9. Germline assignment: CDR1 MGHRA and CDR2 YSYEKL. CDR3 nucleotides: TGCGCCAGCAGCCAAGGCAGACTAGCGGGACGGATAACAGATACGCAGTATTTT. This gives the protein CASSQGRLAGRITDTQYF.

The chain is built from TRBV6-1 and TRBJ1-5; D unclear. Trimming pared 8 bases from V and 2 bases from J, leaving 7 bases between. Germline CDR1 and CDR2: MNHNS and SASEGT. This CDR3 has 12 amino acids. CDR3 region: CASRGGNQPQHF. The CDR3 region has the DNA TGTGCCAGCCGTGGTGGCAATCAGCCCCAGCATTTT.

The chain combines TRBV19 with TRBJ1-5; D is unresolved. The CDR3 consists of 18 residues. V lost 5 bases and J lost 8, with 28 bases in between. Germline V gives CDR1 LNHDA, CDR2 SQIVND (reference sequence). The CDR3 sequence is CASSPDTLTRTLIKPQHF. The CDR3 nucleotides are TGTGCCAGTAGTCCAGACACATTAACACGTACCCTCATTAAGCCCCAGCATTTT.

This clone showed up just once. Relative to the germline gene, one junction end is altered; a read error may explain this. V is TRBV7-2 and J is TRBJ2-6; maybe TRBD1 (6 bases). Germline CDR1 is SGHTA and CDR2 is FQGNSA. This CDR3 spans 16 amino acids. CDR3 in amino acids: CASSLTGGSGVNVLTF. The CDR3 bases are TGTGCCAGCAGCTTAACTGGGGGCTCTGGGGTCAACGTCCTGACTTTC.

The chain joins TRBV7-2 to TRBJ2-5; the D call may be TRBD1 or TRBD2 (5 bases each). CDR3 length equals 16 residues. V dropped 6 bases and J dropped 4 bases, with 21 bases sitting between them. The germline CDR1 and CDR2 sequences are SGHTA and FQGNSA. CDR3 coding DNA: TGTGCCAGCAGTAATCTCCCGGGACGACCTTCAGAGACCCAGTACTTC. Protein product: CASSNLPGRPSETQYF.

The CDR3 reads CASTPDYKLAGTYNEQFF. CDR3 coding DNA: TGTGCCAGCACCCCGGACTACAAACTAGCGGGAACTTACAATGAGCAGTTCTTC. The V and J genes are TRBV21-1 and TRBJ2-1; the table's TRBD2 call for D was not verified on the DNA. TRBV21-1 is flagged as a pseudogene. The CDR3 is made up of 18 amino acids.

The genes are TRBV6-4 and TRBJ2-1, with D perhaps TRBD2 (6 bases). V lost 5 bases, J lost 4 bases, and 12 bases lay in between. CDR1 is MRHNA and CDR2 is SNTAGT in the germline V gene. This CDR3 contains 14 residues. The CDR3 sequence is CASSPGEEYNEQFF. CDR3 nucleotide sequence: TGTGCCAGCAGTCCGGGAGAAGAGTACAATGAGCAGTTCTTC.